The source of this T cell receptor beta chain is a study of beta chain features in type 1 diabetes (dated by TCRdb to 2016 to 2018). Describing the broader study: Mean age, gender distribution, total cell number and subset yield were not different between patients and healthy donors. A total of roughly 98,000,000 sorted cells were examined across all samples, and RNA yield correlated strongly with the number of cells per subset. Regulatory and stem cell-like memory subsets were isolated from only 8 patients and roughly eight healthy donors, whereas naive and central memory subsets came from all 30 or so donors. The study compared the TCRB repertoires of sorted circulating CD4+ T cell subsets in recently diagnosed type 1 diabetes patients with those in matched healthy donors.

Comment on this clone: Which antigen it targets is not known. No quality values exist for individual bases; no much larger clone is one base distant.

Each donor gave one peripheral blood draw, averaging roughly 120 mL, which was collected into heparinised tubes. A BD FACSAria II was used to sort naive, central memory, regulatory and stem cell-like memory CD4+ T cells with a panel that included CD45RO, CCR7, CD25, CD127, CD95 and CD27. A purity above 95% was achieved for all sorted populations. PBMCs were isolated right away by Lymphoprep density gradient centrifugation and were stained directly, without culture. To minimize batch effects, samples were stained and sorted in pairs, one healthy donor with one patient per experiment. Results the study describes overall, beyond this receptor: HLA sub-analyses involved small numbers of individuals, so any influence of HLA type on TCRB rearrangement remained unresolved. Fewer insertions and more nucleotide deletions at VDJ recombination sites were observed in patients with type 1 diabetes, implying thymic rearrangement abnormalities. PCR might favor shorter templates, but patient and control samples were amplified and corrected together, so any skew would affect both groups equally. Naive, central memory and regulatory TCRB repertoires appeared to be more alike among patients than among healthy donors. Because cDNA rather than genomic DNA was sequenced, highly expressing activated cells could have been over-represented, although no difference in activation and CD3 levels was found between groups. Type 1 diabetes patients showed a moderate but significant shortening of TCRB CDR3 length in all four CD4+ subsets.

The High Capacity cDNA Reverse Transcription Kit was used to reverse transcribe all of the isolated RNA, meaning that expressed TCRB transcripts were what got sequenced. Deep immunoSEQ sequencing was applied to naive, central memory and regulatory T cell samples, giving an average of roughly 3.3 million total reads per sample. After sorted cells were lysed in RLT buffer, RNA was extracted with DNase-treated RNeasy Micro or Mini kits, with the choice depending on cell number. Each cell subset was processed on its own to prevent cross-contamination, while patient and healthy donor samples were processed together. Using the immunoSEQ multiplex PCR, TCRB sequences were amplified from cDNA into 87-bp fragments spanning the CDR3 region. The amplicons were sequenced using the Illumina HiSeq platform. The original methods were these. Synthetic template baselines were used to correct PCR bias computationally, reads within Hamming distance 2 were collapsed, and singletons that could not be merged were discarded. Reads were aligned against IMGT to assign V, D and J genes, CDR3 length and insertions or deletions at six rearrangement sites. Clonotype counts were normalized to sorted cell number within each subset before computing true diversity and Gini coefficients with the tcR R package. Repertoire sharing was quantified using the overlap coefficient calculated on TCRB nucleotide sequences. This immuneACCESS table, as held by TCRdb, lists in-frame sequences with V and J called but not all clones. Of the missing ones, under half trace to an unresolved V gene in checked studies; the others have no known cause. V and J calls and clone size are as listed in that table; D and trimming were resolved from the DNA. The sample yields approximately 170,000 clones; approximately 7.9% were counted once. Of the sample, around 0.5% is held by the ten largest clones.

The source material was central memory CD4+ T cells from blood. The clonotype was recovered from a man between 18 and 35 years old with type 1 diabetes.

For the CDR3, the sequence is CASSLGQGSNTDTQYF. The DNA is as follows: TGCGCCAGCAGCTTGGGCCAGGGATCTAACACAGATACGCAGTATTTT. The chain joins TRBV5-1 to TRBJ2-3; the D gene is perhaps TRBD1, on 5 matching bases. The V and J ends are trimmed by 0 bases and 2 bases, leaving 13 bases between them. Based on the germline V gene, the CDR1 and CDR2 sequences are SGHRS and YFSETQ. CDR3 length: 16 amino acids, cysteine to phenylalanine. The entry retains the CDR3 DNA only, 48 bases that are in frame from base 1.